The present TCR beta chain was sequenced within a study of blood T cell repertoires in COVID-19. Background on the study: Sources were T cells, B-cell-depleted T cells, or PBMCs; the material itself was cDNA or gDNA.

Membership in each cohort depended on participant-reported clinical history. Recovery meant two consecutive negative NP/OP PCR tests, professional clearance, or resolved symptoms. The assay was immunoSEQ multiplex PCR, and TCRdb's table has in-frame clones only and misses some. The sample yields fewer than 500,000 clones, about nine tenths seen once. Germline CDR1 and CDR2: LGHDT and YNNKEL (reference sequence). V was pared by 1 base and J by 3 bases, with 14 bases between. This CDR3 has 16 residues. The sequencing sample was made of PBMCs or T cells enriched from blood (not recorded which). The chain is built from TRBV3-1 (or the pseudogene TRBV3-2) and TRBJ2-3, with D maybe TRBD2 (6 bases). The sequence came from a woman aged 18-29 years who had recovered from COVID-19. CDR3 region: CASSQVRTGVTDTQYF. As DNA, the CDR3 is TGTGCCAGCAGCCAAGTTCGGACGGGGGTGACAGATACGCAGTATTTT.